The 21 T cell receptor beta chains presented below share a single source sample, sequenced in a study of shared clonotypes between healthy human individuals. TCRdb's table, derived via immunoSEQ multiplex PCR, lists solely in-frame clones and lacks some. In the table there are more than 1,200,000 clones, just under 99% of which are singletons. Source material: naive CD4+ T cells sorted from blood. Subset in this sample: CD45RA+ positively selected. Every receptor here comes from a man aged 25 to 40 in good health.

The V and J genes are TRBV7-2 and TRBJ1-2; D call uncertain. Germline lookup yields CDR1 SGHTA and CDR2 FQGNSA. The CDR3 extends over 14 amino acids. Deletions cut 7 bases from V and 0 bases from J, with 12 bases between. The DNA for the CDR3 is TGTGCCAGCACCCTAGGTTTAGCTAACTATGGCTACACCTTC. Its translation is CASTLGLANYGYTF.

V and J are TRBV28 and TRBJ1-1; D remains ambiguous. Germline CDR1 is MDHEN and CDR2 is SYDVKM. CDR3 length: 16 amino acids. The V and J ends lost 4 bases and 1 base respectively, with 16 bases between them. The CDR3 here is CASSSPAPSPNTEAFF. The CDR3 nucleotides are TGTGCCAGCAGTTCTCCGGCACCGAGCCCGAACACTGAAGCTTTCTTT.

The gene calls are TRBV30 and TRBJ2-2; tentatively, D is TRBD1 (6 bases). Trimming cost V 5 bases and J 3 bases, with 13 bases left between them. Germline V CDR1 and CDR2: GTSNPN, SVGIG (reference sequence). The CDR3 sequence is 14 residues long. The CDR3 sequence: CAWGEQGYTGELFF. For the CDR3, the DNA is TGTGCCTGGGGGGAGCAGGGGTACACCGGGGAGCTGTTTTTT. Full variable domain (outside the CDR3, taken from reference TRBV30 and TRBJ2-2): SQTIHQWPATLVQPVGSPLSLECTVEGTSNPNLYWYRQAAGRGLQLLFYSVGIGQISSEVPQNLSASRPQDRQFILSSKKLLLSDSGFYLCAWGEQGYTGELFFGEGSRLTVL.

This sequence joins TRBV5-4 and TRBJ2-1; 7 bases are a match to TRBD2. The CDR3 consists of 15 residues. Germline trimming cut 1 base from V and 2 bases from J; bases unmatched to any gene: 3. Looked up from germline, CDR1 is SGHNT and CDR2 is YYREEE (reference sequence). The CDR3 DNA reads TGTGCCAGCAGCTTGTCGGGAGGTACCTACAATGAGCAGTTCTTC. Protein product: CASSLSGGTYNEQFF.

The rearrangement joins TRBV5-1 to TRBJ2-4; D may be TRBD2 (5 bases). This CDR3 contains 18 residues. Germline CDR1 is SGHRS and CDR2 is YFSETQ. The V gene lost 2 bases and the J gene lost 0 bases, with 18 bases spanning the gap. CDR3 residues: CASSFHGEFQGAKNIQYF. CDR3 nucleotides: TGCGCCAGCAGCTTTCATGGGGAGTTTCAAGGAGCCAAAAACATTCAGTACTTC.

J is TRBJ2-7 and V is TRBV6-6; perhaps D is TRBD1 or TRBD2 (5 bases each). Between the trimmed V and J ends, which lost 8 bases and 3 bases, there was a span of 8 bases. The germline V gene encodes CDR1 MNHNY and CDR2 SVGAGI (reference sequence). This CDR3 has 11 residues. CDR3 nucleotide sequence: TGTGCCAGCGGGGCGGGCTACGAGCAGTACTTC. This sequence encodes CASGAGYEQYF.

The V call is TRBV27, the J call TRBJ2-7, with D unresolved. This CDR3 region has 13 residues. The germline V gene has CDR1 MNHEY and CDR2 SMNVEV (reference sequence). V dropped 2 bases and J dropped 6 bases, with 11 bases sitting between them. Here the CDR3 DNA reads TGTGCCAGCAGTTTAGTCAGGTTCTCCGAGCAGTACTTC. The encoded protein is CASSLVRFSEQYF.

The J gene is TRBJ2-1, the V gene TRBV7-9; D may be TRBD2 (5 bases). CDR1 and CDR2 (germline): SEHNR, FQNEAQ (reference sequence). CDR3 length: 15 residues. Trimming removed 3 bases from V and 5 bases from J, with 14 bases in between. CDR3 sequence: CASSLAGKINNEQFF. The DNA for the CDR3 is TGTGCCAGCAGCTTGGCGGGTAAAATCAACAATGAGCAGTTCTTC.

This sequence joins TRBV5-1 and TRBJ2-5, with TRBD1 matching 10 bases. The CDR3 contains 15 residues. Unmatched junction bases numbered 6, after V lost 2 bases and J lost 5 bases. Germline assignment: CDR1 SGHRS and CDR2 YFSETQ. The CDR3 DNA follows: TGCGCCAGCAGCTTAGACAGGGGGCGAGGGGAGACCCAGTACTTC. Its translation is CASSLDRGRGETQYF.

V and J are TRBV7-2 and TRBJ2-7; TRBD1 matches at 8 bases. This CDR3 spans 19 amino acids. The V segment lost 2 bases and the J segment 3 bases; nucleotides outside the gene matches: 18. Germline assignment: CDR1 SGHTA and CDR2 FQGNSA. The CDR3 here is CASSLSWNPGTGIVYEQYF. The CDR3 nucleotides read TGTGCCAGCAGCTTATCCTGGAACCCCGGGACAGGAATCGTCTACGAGCAGTACTTC.

This chain uses TRBV5-4 with TRBJ1-2; 7 nucleotides match TRBD1. V lost 0 bases to trimming and J lost 4 bases; unmatched junction nucleotides: 3. Germline V gene sequence: CDR1 SGHNT, CDR2 YYREEE (reference sequence). The CDR3 length is 14 residues. CDR3 region: CASSLEGGPYGYTF. The CDR3 region has the DNA TGTGCCAGCAGCTTGGAAGGGGGCCCCTATGGCTACACCTTC.

This sequence joins TRBV5-5 and TRBJ2-1, with 8 bases lining up with TRBD1. The V gene's germline CDR1 is SGHKS and CDR2 YYEKEE (reference sequence). Trimming cost V 3 bases and J 7 bases; bases outside gene matches: 9. The CDR3 is 15 residues long. CDR3 residues: CASSWPGQVVNEQFF. The CDR3 nucleotides read TGTGCCAGCAGCTGGCCGGGACAGGTCGTTAATGAGCAGTTCTTC.

This chain connects TRBV27 to TRBJ1-5; D unresolved. The V gene's germline CDR1 is MNHEY and CDR2 SMNVEV (reference sequence). This CDR3 has 13 residues. Trimming shortened V by 2 bases and J by 5 bases, and 7 bases separated the two germline ends. The CDR3 region is CASSLRVDQPQHF. The CDR3 DNA reads TGTGCCAGCAGTTTACGGGTAGATCAGCCCCAGCATTTT.

The chain combines TRBV7-2 with TRBJ1-1, with 7 bases aligning to TRBD1. The CDR3 is made up of 13 amino acids. Germline V gene lookup returns CDR1 SGHTA and CDR2 FQGNSA. The ends lost 6 bases at V and 6 bases at J; junction bases unmatched: 7. CDR3 coding DNA: TGTGCCAGCAGGACCGACAGGGCGTCTGAAGCTTTCTTT. Encoded protein: CASRTDRASEAFF.

The J gene is TRBJ2-1, the V gene TRBV9; TRBD2 matches at 8 bases. Germline trimming cut 0 bases from V and 7 bases from J; bases unmatched to any gene: 6. From germline, CDR1 is SGDLS and CDR2 YYNGEE. This CDR3 has 15 amino acids. CDR3 nucleotide sequence: TGTGCCAGCAGCGTAGGGAGCGGGAGTTGGAATGAGCAGTTCTTC. As protein: CASSVGSGSWNEQFF.

The chain is built from TRBV5-1 and TRBJ2-7, with 8 bases fitting TRBD1. V was clipped by 0 bases and J by 0 bases; unmatched bases: 8. Germline values: CDR1 SGHRS, CDR2 YFSETQ. The CDR3 totals 17 residues. The CDR3 nucleotides are TGCGCCAGCAGCTTGGTATCAGGGGGCGTTAACTCCTACGAGCAGTACTTC. It codes for CASSLVSGGVNSYEQYF.

This rearrangement joins TRBV5-4 to TRBJ2-5; D is possibly TRBD1 (5 bases). Deletions cut 5 bases from V and 5 bases from J, with 22 bases between. The CDR3 runs to 16 residues. Germline loops: CDR1 SGHNT, CDR2 YYREEE (reference sequence). This CDR3 reads CASSPAPTEPWETQYF. Written as DNA, the CDR3 is TGTGCCAGCAGTCCGGCCCCGACAGAGCCGTGGGAGACCCAGTACTTC.

The chain employs TRBV4-2 and TRBJ1-1; possibly TRBD1 for D (5 bases). CDR1 and CDR2 (germline): LGHNA, YNFKEQ. The CDR3 consists of 14 residues. Deletions cut 4 bases from V and 2 bases from J, with 11 bases between. The CDR3 sequence is CASSRIQENTEAFF. In DNA form, the CDR3 reads TGTGCCAGCAGCCGAATACAGGAAAACACTGAAGCTTTCTTT.

This chain uses TRBV28 with TRBJ2-2; D call uncertain. This CDR3 has 14 amino acids. The V end lost 3 bases, the J end lost 0 bases, and 5 bases lay between the germline ends. The germline V gene encodes CDR1 MDHEN and CDR2 SYDVKM. CDR3 nucleotides: TGTGCCAGCAGTTTCCTCTCGAACACCGGGGAGCTGTTTTTT. Protein product: CASSFLSNTGELFF.

This chain uses TRBV28 with TRBJ1-5, with D unresolved. CDR3 length: 14 amino acids. V lost 4 bases and J 0 bases, leaving 7 bases between the germline ends. CDR1 and CDR2 (germline): MDHEN, SYDVKM. The CDR3 reads CASSSVYSNQPQHF. The CDR3 DNA sequence: TGTGCCAGCAGTTCAGTTTATAGCAATCAGCCCCAGCATTTT.

The chain links TRBV28 to TRBJ1-1; a possible D gene is TRBD1 (6 bases). In germline, CDR1 is MDHEN, CDR2 SYDVKM. This CDR3 has 14 residues. Deletions cut 3 bases from V and 12 bases from J, with 20 bases between. The CDR3 sequence: CASSFSVGQGRTFF. For the CDR3, the DNA is TGTGCCAGCAGTTTTTCAGTCGGTCAGGGGAGAACTTTCTTT.